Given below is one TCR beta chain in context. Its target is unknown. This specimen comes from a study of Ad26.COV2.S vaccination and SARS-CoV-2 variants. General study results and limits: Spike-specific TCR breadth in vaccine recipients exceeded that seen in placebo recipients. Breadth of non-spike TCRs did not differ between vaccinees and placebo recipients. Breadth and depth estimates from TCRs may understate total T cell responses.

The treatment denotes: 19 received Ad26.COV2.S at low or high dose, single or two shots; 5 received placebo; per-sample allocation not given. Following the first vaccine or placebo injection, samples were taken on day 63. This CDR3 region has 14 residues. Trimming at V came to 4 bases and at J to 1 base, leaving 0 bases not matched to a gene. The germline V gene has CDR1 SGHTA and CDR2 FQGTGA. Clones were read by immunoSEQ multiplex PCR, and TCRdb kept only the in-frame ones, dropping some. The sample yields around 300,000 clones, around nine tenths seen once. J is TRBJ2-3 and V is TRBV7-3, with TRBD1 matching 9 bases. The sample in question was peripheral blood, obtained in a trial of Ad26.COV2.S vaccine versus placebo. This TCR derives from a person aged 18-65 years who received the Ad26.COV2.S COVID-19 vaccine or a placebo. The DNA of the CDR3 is TGTGCCAGCAGCTGGGACAGGGGCACAGATACGCAGTATTTT. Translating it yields CASSWDRGTDTQYF.